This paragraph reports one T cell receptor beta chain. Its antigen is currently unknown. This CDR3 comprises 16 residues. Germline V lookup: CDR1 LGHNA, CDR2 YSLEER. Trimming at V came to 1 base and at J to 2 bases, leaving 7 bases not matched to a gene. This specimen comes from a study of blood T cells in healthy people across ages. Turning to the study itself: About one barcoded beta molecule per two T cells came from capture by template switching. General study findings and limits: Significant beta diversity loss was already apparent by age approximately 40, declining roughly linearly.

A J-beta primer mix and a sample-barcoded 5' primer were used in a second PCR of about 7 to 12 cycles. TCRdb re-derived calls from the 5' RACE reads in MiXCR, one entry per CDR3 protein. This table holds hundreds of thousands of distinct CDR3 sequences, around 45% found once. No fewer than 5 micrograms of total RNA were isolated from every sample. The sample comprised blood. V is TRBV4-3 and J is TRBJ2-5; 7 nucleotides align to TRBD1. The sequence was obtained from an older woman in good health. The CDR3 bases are TGCGCCAGCAGCCAAGGTTCGGGGACAGAACAAGAGACCCAGTACTTC. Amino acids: CASSQGSGTEQETQYF.